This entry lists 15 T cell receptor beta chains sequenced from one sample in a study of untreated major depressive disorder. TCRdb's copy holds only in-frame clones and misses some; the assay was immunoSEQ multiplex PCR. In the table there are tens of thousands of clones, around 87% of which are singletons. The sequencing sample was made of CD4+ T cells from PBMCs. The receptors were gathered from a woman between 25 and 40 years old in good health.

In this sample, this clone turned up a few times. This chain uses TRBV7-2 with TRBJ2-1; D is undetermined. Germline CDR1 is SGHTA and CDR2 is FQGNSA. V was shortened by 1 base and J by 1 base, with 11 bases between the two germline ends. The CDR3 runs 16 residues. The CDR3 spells CASSLVVGKSYNEQFF. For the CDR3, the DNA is TGTGCCAGCAGCTTAGTGGTGGGGAAGTCCTACAATGAGCAGTTCTTC.

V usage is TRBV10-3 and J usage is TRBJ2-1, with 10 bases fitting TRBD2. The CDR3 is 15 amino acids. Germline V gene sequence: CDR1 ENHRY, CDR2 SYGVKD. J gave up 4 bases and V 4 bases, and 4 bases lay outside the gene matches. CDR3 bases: TGTGCCATCAGTGCTTCGACTAGCGGGTACAATGAGCAGTTCTTC. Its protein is CAISASTSGYNEQFF.

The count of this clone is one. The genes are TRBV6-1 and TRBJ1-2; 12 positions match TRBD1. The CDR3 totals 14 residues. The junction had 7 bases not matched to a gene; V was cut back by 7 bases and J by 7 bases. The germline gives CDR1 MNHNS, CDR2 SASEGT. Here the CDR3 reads CASTTGQGALGYTF. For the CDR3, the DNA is TGTGCCAGCACCACGGGACAGGGGGCGCTTGGCTACACCTTC.

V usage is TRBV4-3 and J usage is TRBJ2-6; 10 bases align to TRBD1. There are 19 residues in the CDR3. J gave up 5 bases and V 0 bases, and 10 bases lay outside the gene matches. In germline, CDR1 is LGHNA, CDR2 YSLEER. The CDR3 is CASSQDWGQGRTWANVLTF. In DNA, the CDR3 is TGCGCCAGCAGCCAAGATTGGGGACAGGGGCGTACCTGGGCCAACGTCCTGACTTTC.

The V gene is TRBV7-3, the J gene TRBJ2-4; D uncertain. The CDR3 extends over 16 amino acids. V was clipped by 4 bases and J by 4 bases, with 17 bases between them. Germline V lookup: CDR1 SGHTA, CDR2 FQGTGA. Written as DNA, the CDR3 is TGTGCCAGCAGCTCAACAGTGCGGCCCCCTAAAAACATTCAGTACTTC. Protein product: CASSSTVRPPKNIQYF.

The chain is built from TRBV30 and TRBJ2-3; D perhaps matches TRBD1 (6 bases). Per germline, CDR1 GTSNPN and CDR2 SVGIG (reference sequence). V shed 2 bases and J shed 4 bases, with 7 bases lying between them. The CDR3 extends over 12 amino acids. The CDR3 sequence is CAWSSGADTQYF. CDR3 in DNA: TGTGCCTGGAGTTCAGGGGCAGATACGCAGTATTTT.

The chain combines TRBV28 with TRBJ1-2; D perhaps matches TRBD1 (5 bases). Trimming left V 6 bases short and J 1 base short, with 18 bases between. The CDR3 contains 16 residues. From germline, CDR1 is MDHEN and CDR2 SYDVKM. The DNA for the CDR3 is TGTGCCAGCAGAAACGGGGGTACTCCTCTTAACTATGGCTACACCTTC. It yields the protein CASRNGGTPLNYGYTF.

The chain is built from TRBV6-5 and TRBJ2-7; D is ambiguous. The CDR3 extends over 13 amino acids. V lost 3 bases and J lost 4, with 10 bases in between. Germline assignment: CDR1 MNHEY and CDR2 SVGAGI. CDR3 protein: CASSYRRLYEQYF. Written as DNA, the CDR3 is TGTGCCAGCAGTTATCGACGCCTTTACGAGCAGTACTTC.

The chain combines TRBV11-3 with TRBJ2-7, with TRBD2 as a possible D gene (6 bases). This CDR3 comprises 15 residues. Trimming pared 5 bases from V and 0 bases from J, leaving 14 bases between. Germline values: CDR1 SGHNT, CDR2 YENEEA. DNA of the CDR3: TGTGCCAGCAGCCGCGGGACGGCCAGCTCCTACGAGCAGTACTTC. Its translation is CASSRGTASSYEQYF.

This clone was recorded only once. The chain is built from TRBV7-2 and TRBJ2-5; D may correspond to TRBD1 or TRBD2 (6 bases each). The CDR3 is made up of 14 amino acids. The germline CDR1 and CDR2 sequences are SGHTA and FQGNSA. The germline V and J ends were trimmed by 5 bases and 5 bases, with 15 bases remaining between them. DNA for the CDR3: TGTGCCAGCAGCCCCCCCACGGGGGCCGAGACCCAGTACTTC. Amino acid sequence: CASSPPTGAETQYF.

Here the CDR3 DNA reads TGTGCCACCAGCAGAGGGACAGTCCCCTACGAGCAGTACTTC. Protein sequence: CATSRGTVPYEQYF. The gene calls are TRBV15 and TRBJ2-7, with a tentative D call TRBD1 (6 bases). V lost 1 base and J 2 bases, leaving 9 bases between the germline ends. Germline CDR1 is LNHNV and CDR2 is YYDKDF (reference sequence). CDR3 length equals 14 residues.

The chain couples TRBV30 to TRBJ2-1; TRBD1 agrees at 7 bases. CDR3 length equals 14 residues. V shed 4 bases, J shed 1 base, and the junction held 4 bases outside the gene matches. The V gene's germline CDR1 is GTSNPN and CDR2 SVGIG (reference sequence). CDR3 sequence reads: CAWKRGLSYNEQFF. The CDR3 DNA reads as TGTGCCTGGAAAAGGGGGCTATCCTACAATGAGCAGTTCTTC.

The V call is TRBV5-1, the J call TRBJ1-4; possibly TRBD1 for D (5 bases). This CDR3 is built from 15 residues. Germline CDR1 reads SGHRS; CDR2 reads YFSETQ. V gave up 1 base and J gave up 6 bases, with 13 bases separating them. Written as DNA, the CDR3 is TGCGCCAGCAGCTTGTTCGGGGGAGGGGATGAAAAACTGTTTTTT. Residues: CASSLFGGGDEKLFF.

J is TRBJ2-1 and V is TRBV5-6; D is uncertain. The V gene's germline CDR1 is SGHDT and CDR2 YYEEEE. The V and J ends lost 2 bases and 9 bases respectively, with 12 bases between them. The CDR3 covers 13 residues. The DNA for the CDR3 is TGTGCCAGCAGCTTCAGAACAGAGAGTGAGCAGTTCTTC. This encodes CASSFRTESEQFF.

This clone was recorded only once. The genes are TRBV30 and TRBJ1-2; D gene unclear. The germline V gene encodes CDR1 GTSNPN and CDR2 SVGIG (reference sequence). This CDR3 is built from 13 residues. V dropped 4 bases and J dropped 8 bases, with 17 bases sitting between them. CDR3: CAWTPSGVGGYTF. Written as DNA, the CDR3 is TGTGCCTGGACCCCGTCCGGGGTGGGGGGCTACACCTTC.